These 4 T cell receptor beta chains were sequenced from one sample in a study of T cell responses to AZD1222 COVID-19 vaccine (dated by TCRdb to the early 2020s). Library construction relied on the immunoSEQ multiplex PCR assay. Imported from immuneACCESS, the table was reduced by TCRdb to in-frame sequences with V and J called. These copies leave out some clones; in studies compared against another copy, an unresolved V gene accounts for under half, and the cause of the remainder is not known. This sample has around 120,000 clones in its table, and roughly 90% of those were observed once. 6% to 8% of the sample comes from the top ten. Interpreted using the paper, the time point label stands for: baseline before first vaccination. The input for sequencing was peripheral blood, taken on day 0 of AZD1222 vaccination. The origin of the receptors is an adult in good health.

This clone was counted a few times. V is TRBV10-3 and J is TRBJ1-3; a possible D gene is TRBD1 (5 bases). CDR1 and CDR2 (germline): ENHRY, SYGVKD. V lost 0 bases and J 11 bases, leaving 8 bases between the germline ends. CDR3 length: 12 amino acids. The CDR3 here is CAISESTGAIYF. DNA for the CDR3: TGTGCCATCAGTGAGTCAACAGGAGCCATATATTTT.

The rearrangement uses TRBV27 and TRBJ1-5; no reliable D call. Germline-derived CDR1 and CDR2 are MNHEY and SMNVEV (reference sequence). Trimming removed 3 bases at V and 2 bases at J, with 5 bases between. The CDR3 contains 13 residues. The CDR3 spells CASSFGGNQPQHF. The CDR3 nucleotides read TGTGCCAGCAGTTTCGGTGGCAATCAGCCCCAGCATTTT.

The rearrangement joins TRBV6-5 to TRBJ1-2; no clear D. The CDR3 extends over 15 amino acids. In germline, CDR1 is MNHEY, CDR2 SVGAGI. The ends were cut back, 0 bases at V and 3 bases at J, with 11 bases in the middle. Here the CDR3 DNA reads TGTGCCAGCAGTTACTCGACGCTCGGGTACTATGGCTACACCTTC. The encoded protein is CASSYSTLGYYGYTF.

The rearrangement joins TRBV28 to TRBJ2-7; D perhaps matches TRBD1 (6 bases). Trimming cost V 8 bases and J 2 bases, with 7 bases left between them. Germline CDR1 and CDR2: MDHEN and SYDVKM. The CDR3 has 11 residues. For the CDR3, the DNA is TGTGCCAGCGGGGACACCTACGAGCAGTACTTC. Amino acids: CASGDTYEQYF.